This TCR beta chain was observed in a study of blood T cells in healthy people across ages. Together with a sample-barcoded 5' primer, a J-beta primer mix was included in a second PCR lasting roughly 6 to 12 cycles. Researchers report that a template-switch adaptor with 12 random nucleotides tagged each cDNA molecule. TCRdb ran MiXCR on the 5' RACE reads and lists one entry per CDR3 protein. The sample lists around 1,600,000 distinct CDR3 sequences, roughly 43% occurring once. The sequence was obtained from a woman between 18 and 29 years old in good health. The specimen sequenced was blood.

CDR3 residues: CASSEIGQALGSNQPQHF. DNA for the CDR3: TGTGCCAGCAGTGAAATAGGACAAGCATTGGGGAGCAATCAGCCCCAGCATTTT. This chain uses TRBV6-1 with TRBJ1-5, with a weak D call TRBD1 (5 bases). V lost 2 bases and J 1 base, leaving 18 bases between the germline ends. CDR3 length: 18 amino acids. The V gene's germline CDR1 is MNHNS and CDR2 SASEGT.